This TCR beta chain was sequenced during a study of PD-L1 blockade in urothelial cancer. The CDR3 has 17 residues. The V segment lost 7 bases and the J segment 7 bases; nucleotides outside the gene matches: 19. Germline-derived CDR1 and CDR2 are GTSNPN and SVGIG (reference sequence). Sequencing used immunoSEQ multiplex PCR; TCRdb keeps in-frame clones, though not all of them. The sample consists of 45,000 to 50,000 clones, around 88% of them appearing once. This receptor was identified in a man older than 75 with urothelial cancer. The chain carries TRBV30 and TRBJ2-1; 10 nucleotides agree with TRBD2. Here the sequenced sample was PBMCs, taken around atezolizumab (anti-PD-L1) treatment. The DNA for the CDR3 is TGTGCCTTTAGGGTACTAGCGGGATTAGTAACGGTTAATGAGCAGTTCTTC. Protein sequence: CAFRVLAGLVTVNEQFF.